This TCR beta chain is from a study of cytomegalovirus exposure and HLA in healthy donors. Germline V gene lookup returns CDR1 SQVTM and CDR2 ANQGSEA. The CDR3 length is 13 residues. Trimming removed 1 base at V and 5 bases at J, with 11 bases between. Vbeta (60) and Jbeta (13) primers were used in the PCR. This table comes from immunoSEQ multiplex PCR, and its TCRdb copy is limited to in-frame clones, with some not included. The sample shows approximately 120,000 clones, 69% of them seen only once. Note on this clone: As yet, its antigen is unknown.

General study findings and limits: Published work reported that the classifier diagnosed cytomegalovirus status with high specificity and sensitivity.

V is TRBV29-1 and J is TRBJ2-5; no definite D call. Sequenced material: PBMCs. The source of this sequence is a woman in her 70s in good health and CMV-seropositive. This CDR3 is CSVEAAAGETQYF. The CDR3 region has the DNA TGCAGCGTTGAAGCGGCGGCCGGGGAGACCCAGTACTTC.